What follows are 2 T cell receptor beta chains derived from one specimen sequenced in a study of T cell responses to AZD1222 COVID-19 vaccine. Sequencing used immunoSEQ multiplex PCR; TCRdb keeps in-frame clones, though not all of them. The data contain roughly 150,000 clones, about 90% of them singletons. The material was peripheral blood, obtained 28 days after the second AZD1222 dose. The receptors shown here come from an adult who received the AZD1222 COVID-19 vaccine.

This chain joins TRBV30 and TRBJ1-4; 8 nucleotides align to TRBD1. Germline V lookup: CDR1 GTSNPN, CDR2 SVGIG (reference sequence). The CDR3 totals 16 residues. With V trimmed by 3 bases and J by 5 bases, 11 bases remained unmatched. The CDR3 DNA is TGTGCCTGGAGGCCAACCCCAGGGGGCGCGAATGAAAAACTGTTTTTT. Protein product: CAWRPTPGGANEKLFF.

This sequence joins TRBV19 and TRBJ1-5, with 10 positions matching TRBD1. There are 14 residues in the CDR3. V was clipped by 9 bases and J by 2 bases; unmatched bases: 4. Per germline, CDR1 LNHDA and CDR2 SQIVND (reference sequence). Here the CDR3 DNA reads TGTGCCAGCACCGGGACAGGGGGCAATCAGCCCCAGCATTTT. This codes for CASTGTGGNQPQHF. The variable domain in full, with the rest retrieved from reference TRBV19 and TRBJ1-5, is DGGITQSPKYLFRKEGQNVTLSCEQNLNHDAMYWYRQDPGQGLRLIYYSQIVNDFQKGDIAEGYSVSREKKESFPLTVTSAQKNPTAFYLCASTGTGGNQPQHFGDGTRLSIL.